This T cell receptor (beta chain) was captured in a study of radiotherapy plus CTLA-4 blockade in lung cancer. Profiling relied on immunoSEQ multiplex PCR, and the TCRdb table lists in-frame clones only, not all of them. The table records tens of thousands of clones, roughly 70% of them present only once. J lost 14 bases, V lost 1 base, and 10 bases had no gene match. From germline, CDR1 is MNHNS and CDR2 SASEGT. The CDR3 covers 15 residues. This TCR was sampled from a human donor with non-small cell lung cancer whose response to radiotherapy plus ipilimumab could not be evaluated. The V gene is TRBV6-1, the J gene TRBJ1-6; 8 nucleotides align to TRBD1. The source was peripheral blood, collected from a patient treated with radiotherapy plus ipilimumab. CDR3 in DNA: TGTGCCAGCAGTGAAGTCGACAGGGGCGGTCGGGCCCTCCACTTT. It specifies CASSEVDRGGRALHF.